This paragraph covers one TCR beta chain sequence. This sample stems from a study of Graves' ophthalmopathy and Graves' hyperthyroidism. In the study overall: Samples of peripheral blood were obtained at initial diagnosis, prior to treatment of any kind.

Researchers took RNA transcripts and amplified TCR beta CDR3 regions from them. Investigators did first-round RT-PCR with HTBI primers, then second-round multiplex PCR. One entry per CDR3 protein results from TCRdb running MiXCR on the multiplex PCR reads. Here the sample spans about 480,000 distinct CDR3 sequences, 13% to 15% being singletons. Germline trimming cut 5 bases from V and 5 bases from J; bases unmatched to any gene: 7. Germline V gene lookup returns CDR1 MNHNS and CDR2 SASEGT. CDR3 length equals 16 residues. Input material: blood. The receptor was derived from a woman in her 30s with Graves' ophthalmopathy. This chain links TRBV6-1 with TRBJ2-2; 11 bases map to TRBD1. The CDR3 here is CASSHLRDRGTGELFF. CDR3 DNA: TGTGCCAGCAGTCATCTCCGGGACAGGGGGACCGGGGAGCTGTTTTTT.